In its sample, the clone carrying this T cell receptor (beta chain) was seen many times. Its antigen is as yet unknown. The data belong to a study of T cells in Graves' hyperthyroidism and ophthalmopathy. The study's findings and limits: Most expanded thyroid clonotypes above 0.001 recurred in blood.

In making diagnoses, clinical symptoms, serum thyroxine and TRAb, thyroid ultrasound and orbital computed tomography were all used. Around 9.9 ml of fresh peripheral blood supplied the PBMCs. The V gene lost 5 bases and the J gene lost 4 bases, with 11 bases spanning the gap. The CDR3 has 13 amino acids. TCR beta CDR3 sequences were amplified from RNA transcripts. Initially, a first-round RT-PCR of the TCR CDR3 employed the HTBI primer set. TCRdb itself ran the multiplex PCR reads through MiXCR, one entry per CDR3 protein. The table shows 400,000 to 500,000 distinct CDR3 sequences, with about 15% occurring only once.

V gene TRBV12-3 or TRBV12-4 combines with J gene TRBJ1-1; no clear D gene. Specimen: blood. The sequence derives from a man aged 18 to 30 with Graves' ophthalmopathy. In DNA, the CDR3 is TGTGCCAGCAGTATTGCCCGGGGCACTGAAGCTTTCTTT. It specifies CASSIARGTEAFF.